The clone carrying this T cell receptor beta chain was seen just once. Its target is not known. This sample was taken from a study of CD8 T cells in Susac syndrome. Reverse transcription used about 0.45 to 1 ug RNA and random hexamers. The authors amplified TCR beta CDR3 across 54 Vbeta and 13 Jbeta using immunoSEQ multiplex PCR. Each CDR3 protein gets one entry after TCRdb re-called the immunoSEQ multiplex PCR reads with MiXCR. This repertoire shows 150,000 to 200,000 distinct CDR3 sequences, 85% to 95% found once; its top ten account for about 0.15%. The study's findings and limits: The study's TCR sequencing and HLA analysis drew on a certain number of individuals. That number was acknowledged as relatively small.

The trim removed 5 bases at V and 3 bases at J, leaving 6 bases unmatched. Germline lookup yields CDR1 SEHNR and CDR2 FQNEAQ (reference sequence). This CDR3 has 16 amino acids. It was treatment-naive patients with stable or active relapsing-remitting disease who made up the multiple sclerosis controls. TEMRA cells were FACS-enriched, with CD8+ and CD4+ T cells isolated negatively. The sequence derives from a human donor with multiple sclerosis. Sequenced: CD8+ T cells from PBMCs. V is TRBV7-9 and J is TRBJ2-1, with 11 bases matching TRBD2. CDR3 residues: CASSHGTSGFYNEQFF. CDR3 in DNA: TGTGCCAGCAGCCACGGGACTAGCGGATTCTACAATGAGCAGTTCTTC. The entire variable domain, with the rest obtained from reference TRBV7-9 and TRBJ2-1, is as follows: DTGVSQNPRHKITKRGQNVTFRCDPISEHNRLYWYRQTLGQGPEFLTYFQNEAQLEKSRLLSDRFSAERPKGSFSTLEIQRTEQGDSAMYLCASSHGTSGFYNEQFFGPGTRLTVL.